Presented here are 27 T cell receptor beta chains from one specimen sequenced in a study of pediatric ulcerative colitis. The data were produced by immunoSEQ multiplex PCR, yet TCRdb's version contains in-frame clones alone and is incomplete. The sample lists 40,000 to 55,000 clones; about four fifths were seen once. The rectum was sampled with one to two pinch biopsies at colonoscopy. Sequenced: gut tissue. These TCRs come from a girl aged 5 to 17 with moderate ulcerative colitis.

This clone was seen a handful of times. The CDR3 loop reads CASSLSGPYNEQFF. DNA for the CDR3: TGTGCCAGCAGCTTAAGCGGGCCCTACAATGAGCAGTTCTTC. The chain uses TRBV7-9 and TRBJ2-1, with D perhaps TRBD2 (6 bases). Trimming cost V 2 bases and J 2 bases, with 7 bases left between them. The CDR3 totals 14 residues. Germline V CDR1 and CDR2: SEHNR, FQNEAQ (reference sequence).

This clone was seen a handful of times. V and J are TRBV5-6 and TRBJ1-2; the D gene is possibly TRBD1 (6 bases). Germline V CDR1 and CDR2: SGHDT, YYEEEE. The CDR3 totals 15 residues. The V gene lost 3 bases and the J gene lost 4 bases, with 16 bases spanning the gap. The CDR3 DNA follows: TGTGCCAGCAGCTCGGGGGCAGCAGTTTCCTATGGCTACACCTTC. Translating it yields CASSSGAAVSYGYTF.

The V and J genes are TRBV7-6 and TRBJ2-3; the match to TRBD2 covers 7 bases. J lost 3 bases, V lost 5 bases, and 11 bases had no gene match. The CDR3 has 16 amino acids. CDR1 and CDR2 (germline): SGHVS, FNYEAQ. CDR3 protein: CASSVTSDAGTDTQYF. Here the CDR3 DNA reads TGTGCCAGCAGCGTTACTAGCGATGCGGGAACAGATACGCAGTATTTT.

The chain recombines TRBV5-4 with TRBJ1-4, with D hard to call. CDR3 length: 16 amino acids. V gave up 0 bases and J gave up 8 bases, with 17 bases separating them. The germline gives CDR1 SGHNT, CDR2 YYREEE (reference sequence). The CDR3 loop is CASSLGGTPVLEKLFF. The DNA of the CDR3 is TGTGCCAGCAGCTTGGGAGGTACACCTGTTCTGGAAAAACTGTTTTTT.

This rearrangement joins TRBV19 to TRBJ2-2, with D possibly TRBD2 on 5 matching bases. Per the germline V gene, CDR1 is LNHDA and CDR2 is SQIVND (reference sequence). Trimming removed 7 bases from V and 7 bases from J, with 10 bases in between. The CDR3 loop spans 12 amino acids. The CDR3 sequence: CASTSGIGELFF. The CDR3 region has the DNA TGTGCCAGTACCAGCGGTATCGGGGAGCTGTTTTTT.

This clone is medium-sized within its sample. The sample contains more than one DNA sequence encoding this CDR3. V is TRBV7-3 and J is TRBJ2-1; 12 bases align to TRBD2. Germline-derived CDR1 and CDR2 are SGHTA and FQGTGA. V was pared by 3 bases and J by 4 bases, with 4 bases of the junction left unmatched. The CDR3 is 16 residues long. The CDR3 here is CASSLGTSGGYNEQFF. The DNA of the CDR3 is TGTGCCAGCAGCTTGGGCACTAGCGGGGGGTACAATGAGCAGTTCTTC.

DNA of the CDR3: TGTGCCAGCAGCCAAGGACAGTACCAAGAGACCCAGTACTTC. This translates into CASSQGQYQETQYF. The J gene is TRBJ2-5, the V gene TRBV4-2, with D perhaps TRBD1 (5 bases). Germline CDR1 LGHNA, CDR2 YNFKEQ. The ends were cut back, 1 base at V and 0 bases at J, with 6 bases in the middle. The CDR3 loop spans 14 amino acids.

The chain links TRBV28 to TRBJ1-1, with a weak D call TRBD1 (6 bases). V gave up 2 bases and J gave up 0 bases, with 7 bases separating them. Germline V CDR1 and CDR2: MDHEN, SYDVKM. There are 14 residues in the CDR3. The CDR3 loop is CASSLGGLNTEAFF. The DNA for the CDR3 is TGTGCCAGCAGTTTAGGGGGCCTGAACACTGAAGCTTTCTTT.

The J gene is TRBJ2-1, the V gene TRBV7-9, with D perhaps being TRBD1 or TRBD2 (6 bases each). The CDR3 covers 15 residues. V was clipped by 2 bases and J by 2 bases, with 10 bases between them. Germline CDR1 SEHNR, CDR2 FQNEAQ (reference sequence). The CDR3: CASSLIGGAYNEQFF. In nucleotides, the CDR3 is TGTGCCAGCAGCTTAATCGGGGGCGCCTACAATGAGCAGTTCTTC. Supplemented by reference TRBV7-9 and TRBJ2-1, the full variable domain reads DTGVSQNPRHKITKRGQNVTFRCDPISEHNRLYWYRQTLGQGPEFLTYFQNEAQLEKSRLLSDRFSAERPKGSFSTLEIQRTEQGDSAMYLCASSLIGGAYNEQFFGPGTRLTVL.

The table lists this clone with a few counts. V and J are TRBV10-3 and TRBJ1-1, with 11 bases lining up with TRBD1. With V trimmed by 4 bases and J by 5 bases, 15 bases remained unmatched. Germline CDR1 reads ENHRY; CDR2 reads SYGVKD. This CDR3 has 18 amino acids. The CDR3 is CAISGTGGVGIRRTEAFF. In DNA, the CDR3 is TGTGCCATCAGTGGGACAGGGGGCGTTGGTATCCGGAGGACTGAAGCTTTCTTT.

The chain joins TRBV5-6 to TRBJ2-7, with 7 bases lining up with TRBD1. The CDR3 is made up of 16 amino acids. Germline CDR1 and CDR2: SGHDT and YYEEEE. V lost 3 bases to trimming and J lost 1 base; unmatched junction nucleotides: 10. CDR3 nucleotides: TGTGCCAGCAGCTACTCCGGGACAGCGTTTTCCTACGAGCAGTACTTC. Translation: CASSYSGTAFSYEQYF.

The chain couples TRBV19 to TRBJ2-4; 10 bases match TRBD2. Germline CDR1 is LNHDA and CDR2 is SQIVND (reference sequence). V was clipped by 1 base and J by 0 bases; unmatched bases: 6. The CDR3 is made up of 18 amino acids. Here the CDR3 reads CASSIGLAGALAKNIQYF. DNA of the CDR3: TGTGCCAGTAGTATAGGCCTAGCGGGAGCGCTAGCCAAAAACATTCAGTACTTC.

The J gene is TRBJ2-7, the V gene TRBV5-8; D ambiguous. CDR3 length equals 13 residues. The V gene lost 2 bases and the J gene lost 6 bases, with 12 bases spanning the gap. CDR1 and CDR2 from the germline V gene are SGHTS and YDEGEE. The chain's CDR3 is CASSLGSYGEQYF. The DNA for the CDR3 is TGTGCCAGCAGCTTAGGCTCCTACGGCGAGCAGTACTTC.

This clone was detected once. This chain uses TRBV10-3 with TRBJ2-3; TRBD2 matches at 10 bases. V lost 6 bases to trimming and J lost 0 bases; unmatched junction nucleotides: 6. Germline assignment: CDR1 ENHRY and CDR2 SYGVKD. This CDR3 has 16 amino acids. The CDR3 here is CAIRRTSGPSTDTQYF. In nucleotides, the CDR3 is TGTGCCATCAGGAGGACTAGCGGCCCTAGCACAGATACGCAGTATTTT.

This rearrangement joins TRBV29-1 to TRBJ2-5, with D possibly matching TRBD2 (5 bases). CDR3 length: 13 amino acids. V lost 4 bases to trimming and J lost 1 base, with 10 bases between them. CDR1 and CDR2 from the germline V gene are SQVTM and ANQGSEA. This chain's CDR3 is CSVGSSPQETQYF. The CDR3 nucleotides read TGCAGCGTTGGATCTAGCCCCCAAGAGACCCAGTACTTC.

The chain uses TRBV13 and TRBJ1-1, with TRBD1 matching 7 bases. From germline, CDR1 is PRHDT and CDR2 FYEKMQ (reference sequence). Trimming took 2 bases from V and 6 from J; bases not matched to a gene: 6. This CDR3 has 14 residues. The CDR3 nucleotides are TGTGCCAGCAGCTTAAATCGGGACAGACCTGAAGCTTTCTTT. This sequence encodes CASSLNRDRPEAFF.

The chain recombines TRBV14 with TRBJ2-3; 8 bases are shared with TRBD2. The J segment lost 5 bases and the V segment lost 4 bases, leaving 8 bases of the junction unmatched. The CDR3 totals 15 residues. Per the germline V gene, CDR1 is SGHDN and CDR2 is FVKESK. CDR3 sequence: CASSPAGLVGDTQYF. In DNA, the CDR3 is TGTGCCAGCAGCCCCGCGGGACTAGTCGGAGATACGCAGTATTTT.

This clone was recorded only once. The chain is built from TRBV2 and TRBJ1-1, with D possibly TRBD1 on 5 matching bases. Per the germline V gene, CDR1 is SNHLY and CDR2 is FYNNEI. The CDR3 covers 13 residues. With 4 bases removed from V and 1 base from J, the gap between germline ends came to 7 bases. The CDR3 DNA reads as TGTGCCAGCAGTGGAGACAGGAACACTGAAGCTTTCTTT. Amino acid sequence: CASSGDRNTEAFF.

CDR3 coding DNA: TGCGCCAGCAGCATCGGGACCGAGGGAAACACCATATATTTT. Translating gives CASSIGTEGNTIYF. The V gene is TRBV5-1, the J gene TRBJ1-3, with D maybe TRBD1 (5 bases). Germline values: CDR1 SGHRS, CDR2 YFSETQ. Trimming took 4 bases from V and 4 from J, leaving 12 bases between them. The CDR3 spans 14 residues.

The chain is built from TRBV10-3 and TRBJ2-7, with D tentatively TRBD2 (6 bases). Trimming left V 0 bases short and J 0 bases short, with 9 bases between. Germline CDR1 is ENHRY and CDR2 is SYGVKD. The CDR3 length is 15 residues. The CDR3 is CAISESGGPSYEQYF. The CDR3, as DNA: TGTGCCATCAGTGAGTCGGGGGGACCCTCCTACGAGCAGTACTTC.

The chain joins TRBV6-1 to TRBJ2-2, with 7 bases aligning to TRBD2. CDR3 length equals 15 residues. Trimming removed 4 bases from V and 6 bases from J; junction bases left unmatched: 8. Germline CDR1 and CDR2: MNHNS and SASEGT. The CDR3 sequence: CASSASGMGSGELFF. The CDR3 DNA sequence: TGTGCCAGCAGTGCGAGCGGGATGGGGTCCGGGGAGCTGTTTTTT.

The chain has TRBV2 and TRBJ2-7; 8 positions agree with TRBD1. Trimming removed 4 bases from V and 6 bases from J; junction bases left unmatched: 8. Germline CDR1 reads SNHLY; CDR2 reads FYNNEI. The CDR3 consists of 14 residues. This chain's CDR3 is CASSVRDRSAEQYF. The CDR3 DNA is TGTGCCAGCAGTGTCCGGGACAGGTCTGCCGAGCAGTACTTC. The full variable domain, its missing parts supplied by reference TRBV2 and TRBJ2-7, is EPEVTQTPSHQVTQMGQEVILRCVPISNHLYFYWYRQILGQKVEFLVSFYNNEISEKSEIFDDQFSVERPDGSNFTLKIRSTKLEDSAMYFCASSVRDRSAEQYFGPGTRLTVT.

This sequence joins TRBV14 and TRBJ2-3; D gene uncertain. Germline loops: CDR1 SGHDN, CDR2 FVKESK. The CDR3 has 14 residues. V lost 4 bases to trimming and J lost 2 bases, with 10 bases between them. The CDR3 bases are TGTGCCAGCAGCCCTCGGGCCCACACAGATACGCAGTATTTT. Encoded protein: CASSPRAHTDTQYF.

This chain uses TRBV2 with TRBJ2-7, with TRBD1 matching over 8 bases. Germline trimming cut 7 bases from V and 3 bases from J; bases unmatched to any gene: 8. The CDR3 is 14 residues long. CDR1 is SNHLY and CDR2 is FYNNEI in the germline V gene. This CDR3 reads CASIVDRGNYEQYF. CDR3 nucleotides: TGTGCCAGCATCGTCGACAGGGGAAACTACGAGCAGTACTTC.

The chain combines TRBV21-1 with TRBJ1-5. TRBV21-1 is recorded as a pseudogene. CDR3 length: 17 residues. In DNA form, the CDR3 reads TGTGCCAGCAGCAAGCACGTAGCAACGGAGAGCAATCAGCCCCAGCATTTT. Translating gives CASSKHVATESNQPQHF.

CDR3 protein: CASSRTTKGDGYTF. The CDR3 DNA follows: TGTGCCAGCAGCCGGACAACTAAGGGGGATGGCTACACCTTC. The rearrangement joins TRBV7-3 to TRBJ1-2; maybe TRBD1 (6 bases). This CDR3 has 14 residues. V was clipped by 5 bases and J by 6 bases, with 16 bases between them. The germline CDR1 and CDR2 sequences are SGHTA and FQGTGA.

The gene calls are TRBV2 and TRBJ2-5; 9 positions agree with TRBD2. The length of the CDR3 is 14 residues. The J segment lost 6 bases and the V segment lost 2 bases, leaving 4 bases of the junction unmatched. Germline assignment: CDR1 SNHLY and CDR2 FYNNEI. CDR3: CASSESLAGKTQYF. The CDR3 bases are TGTGCCAGCAGTGAAAGTCTAGCGGGGAAGACCCAGTACTTC.